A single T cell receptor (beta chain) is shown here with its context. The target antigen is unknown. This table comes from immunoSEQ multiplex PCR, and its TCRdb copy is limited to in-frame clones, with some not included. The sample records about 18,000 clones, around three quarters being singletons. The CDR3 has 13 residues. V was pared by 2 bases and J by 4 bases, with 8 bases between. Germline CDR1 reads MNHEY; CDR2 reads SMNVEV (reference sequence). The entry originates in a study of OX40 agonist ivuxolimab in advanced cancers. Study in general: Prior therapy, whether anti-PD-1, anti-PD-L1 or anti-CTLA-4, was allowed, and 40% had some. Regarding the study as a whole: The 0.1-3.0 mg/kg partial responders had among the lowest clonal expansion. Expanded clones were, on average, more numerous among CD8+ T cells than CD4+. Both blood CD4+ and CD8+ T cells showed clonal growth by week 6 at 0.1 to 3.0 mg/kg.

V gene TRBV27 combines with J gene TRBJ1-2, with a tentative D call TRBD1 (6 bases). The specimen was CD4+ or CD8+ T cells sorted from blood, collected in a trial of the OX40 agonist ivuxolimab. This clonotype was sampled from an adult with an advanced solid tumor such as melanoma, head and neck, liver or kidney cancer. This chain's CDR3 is CASSLGGGYGYTF. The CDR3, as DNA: TGTGCCAGCAGTTTAGGAGGGGGCTATGGCTACACCTTC.